The 16 T cell receptor beta chains in this list originate from one sample, sequenced in a study of blood T cell repertoires in COVID-19. TCRdb's copy holds only in-frame clones and misses some; the assay was immunoSEQ multiplex PCR. The sample includes 150,000 to 200,000 clones, about 90% of them seen just once. Specimen: PBMCs or T cells enriched from blood (not recorded which). Receptors were obtained from a woman younger than 45 who had recovered from COVID-19.

This clone showed up just once. The J gene is TRBJ1-6, the V gene TRBV6-5; 9 nucleotides line up with TRBD1. With 6 bases clipped from V and 10 bases from J, the junction kept 7 bases outside the gene matches. CDR3 size: 14 residues. Germline-derived CDR1 and CDR2 are MNHEY and SVGAGI. For the CDR3, the DNA is TGTGCCAGCAGCCCGGACAGGGGAGAGTCACCCCTCCACTTT. Its protein product is CASSPDRGESPLHF.

This rearrangement joins TRBV3-1 (or the pseudogene TRBV3-2) to TRBJ2-7; TRBD2 might be the D (5 bases). The CDR3 loop spans 14 amino acids. Germline loops: CDR1 LGHDT, CDR2 YNNKEL (reference sequence). The V and J ends lost 3 bases and 0 bases respectively, with 9 bases between them. The CDR3 spells CASSHWTSSYEQYF. The CDR3 region has the DNA TGTGCCAGCAGCCATTGGACTTCCTCCTACGAGCAGTACTTC.

The chain uses TRBV7-8 and TRBJ1-1, with no clear D. V gave up 5 bases and J gave up 4 bases, with 17 bases separating them. Germline assignment: CDR1 SGHVS and CDR2 FQNEAQ. The CDR3 totals 15 residues. CDR3 amino acids: CASSAAKMGSTEAFF. The CDR3 coding sequence is TGTGCCAGCAGCGCAGCTAAGATGGGGAGCACTGAAGCTTTCTTT.

As DNA, the CDR3 is TGCAGCGTTGACGTACAGGGACATGGCTACACCTTC. Its translation is CSVDVQGHGYTF. The V and J genes are TRBV29-1 and TRBJ1-2; D may be TRBD1 (6 bases). V was cut by 3 bases and J by 6 bases, with 11 bases left in between. CDR1 and CDR2 (germline): SQVTM, ANQGSEA. The CDR3 consists of 12 residues.

The V gene is TRBV9, the J gene TRBJ2-7; 9 bases are a match to TRBD1. The trim removed 0 bases at V and 0 bases at J, leaving 4 bases unmatched. CDR1 and CDR2 from the germline V gene are SGDLS and YYNGEE. The CDR3 covers 16 residues. The CDR3 DNA reads TGTGCCAGCAGCGTAGGGACAGGGGCCTACTCCTACGAGCAGTACTTC. The encoded protein is CASSVGTGAYSYEQYF.

This clone was observed once. This chain links TRBV18 with TRBJ2-7, with 12 bases matching TRBD1. The ends lost 4 bases at V and 0 bases at J; junction bases unmatched: 16. The germline gives CDR1 KGHSH, CDR2 LQKENI. This CDR3 contains 20 residues. CDR3 nucleotides: TGTGCCAGCTCACGCACAGCCGGGACAGGGGGCCCCTACAGCTCCTACGAGCAGTACTTC. Translation gives CASSRTAGTGGPYSSYEQYF.

The chain couples TRBV5-1 to TRBJ2-7; 9 positions agree with TRBD2. The CDR3 runs to 16 residues. Trimming cost V 2 bases and J 0 bases; bases outside gene matches: 6. CDR1 and CDR2 from the germline V gene are SGHRS and YFSETQ. In nucleotides, the CDR3 is TGCGCCAGCAGCTTCGCGACTAGCGGCTTCTCCTACGAGCAGTACTTC. Protein product: CASSFATSGFSYEQYF.

This chain uses TRBV6-5 with TRBJ2-5; 9 nucleotides line up with TRBD2. This CDR3 is 16 amino acids long. V lost 1 base and J lost 4; bases outside the gene matches: 7. CDR1 is MNHEY and CDR2 is SVGAGI in the germline V gene. The CDR3 here is CASSYLPPSGTETQYF. In nucleotides, the CDR3 is TGTGCCAGCAGTTACTTACCCCCTAGCGGGACAGAGACCCAGTACTTC.

The chain carries TRBV7-2 and TRBJ1-2; D is unclear. The V gene lost 5 bases and the J gene lost 7 bases, with 14 bases spanning the gap. The V gene's germline CDR1 is SGHTA and CDR2 FQGNSA. The CDR3 spans 13 residues. The CDR3 sequence is CASSNPTSFGYTF. Written as DNA, the CDR3 is TGTGCCAGCAGCAATCCGACATCCTTTGGCTACACCTTC.

V and J are TRBV5-1 and TRBJ2-3; 8 bases fit TRBD1. With 0 bases clipped from V and 4 bases from J, the junction kept 19 bases outside the gene matches. This CDR3 comprises 20 residues. Germline-derived CDR1 and CDR2 are SGHRS and YFSETQ. DNA for the CDR3: TGCGCCAGCAGCTTGGACCCGGTACTGGACAGGGAACCTCTCGCAGATACGCAGTATTTT. Residues: CASSLDPVLDREPLADTQYF.

The V and J genes are TRBV6-6 and TRBJ2-2; D is ambiguous. The CDR3 totals 14 residues. Trimming removed 4 bases at V and 3 bases at J, with 9 bases between. Germline CDR1 and CDR2: MNHNY and SVGAGI (reference sequence). The CDR3 is CASSWSADTGELFF. The DNA for the CDR3 is TGTGCCAGCAGTTGGTCGGCGGACACCGGGGAGCTGTTTTTT.

The chain links TRBV19 to TRBJ1-2, with D uncertain. The CDR3 spans 13 residues. V gave up 4 bases and J gave up 3 bases, with 9 bases separating them. The germline V gene encodes CDR1 LNHDA and CDR2 SQIVND (reference sequence). The CDR3 loop reads CASSTRGDYGYTF. The CDR3 nucleotides are TGTGCCAGTAGTACCAGAGGAGACTATGGCTACACCTTC.

The V gene is TRBV12-3 or TRBV12-4, the J gene TRBJ1-2, with 9 positions matching TRBD1. There are 13 residues in the CDR3. J gave up 6 bases and V 6 bases, and 5 bases lay outside the gene matches. CDR3 in DNA: TGTGCCAGCAGGGTTCGGACAGGGGATGGCTACACCTTC. It translates to CASRVRTGDGYTF.

This clone occurred many times. V and J are TRBV7-2 and TRBJ1-1, with no clear D. V was clipped by 5 bases and J by 2 bases, with 9 bases between them. The CDR3 loop spans 13 amino acids. Germline values: CDR1 SGHTA, CDR2 FQGNSA. CDR3 sequence (DNA): TGTGCCAGCAGCAGACGGACTAACACTGAAGCTTTCTTT. This codes for CASSRRTNTEAFF.

This clone has a single count. The CDR3: CASSPRTGPESGNTIYF. The DNA for the CDR3 is TGTGCCAGTAGTCCCAGGACAGGGCCAGAGTCTGGAAACACCATATATTTT. V usage is TRBV19 and J usage is TRBJ1-3; 8 bases map to TRBD1. This CDR3 is built from 17 residues. With V trimmed by 5 bases and J by 1 base, 10 bases remained unmatched. Germline CDR1 and CDR2: LNHDA and SQIVND (reference sequence). The full variable domain, completed using reference TRBV19 and TRBJ1-3, is DGGITQSPKYLFRKEGQNVTLSCEQNLNHDAMYWYRQDPGQGLRLIYYSQIVNDFQKGDIAEGYSVSREKKESFPLTVTSAQKNPTAFYLCASSPRTGPESGNTIYFGEGSWLTVV.

The CDR3 DNA reads as TGTGCCAGCAATAGACAGGGGGGAGGCAATCAGCCCCAGCATTTT. This gives the protein CASNRQGGGNQPQHF. This chain links TRBV2 with TRBJ1-5, with 9 bases fitting TRBD1. CDR1 is SNHLY and CDR2 is FYNNEI in the germline V gene. Trimming cost V 7 bases and J 2 bases; bases outside gene matches: 6. This CDR3 spans 15 amino acids. Looking up the rest from reference TRBV2 and TRBJ1-5 gives the full variable domain: EPEVTQTPSHQVTQMGQEVILRCVPISNHLYFYWYRQILGQKVEFLVSFYNNEISEKSEIFDDQFSVERPDGSNFTLKIRSTKLEDSAMYFCASNRQGGGNQPQHFGDGTRLSIL.